This passage covers 27 T cell receptor beta chains from one sample sequenced in a study of blood T cell repertoires in COVID-19. Clones were sequenced by immunoSEQ multiplex PCR, and TCRdb holds only the in-frame ones, with some missing. The table includes 120,000 to 150,000 clones, under 80% detected once. Sequencing input: peripheral blood. The receptors originated from a man aged 55 to 69 with acute or convalescent COVID-19.

This clone was detected many times. The chain joins TRBV7-9 to TRBJ1-4; D is undetermined. The germline V and J ends were trimmed by 3 bases and 5 bases, with 4 bases remaining between them. The CDR3 extends over 12 amino acids. CDR1 and CDR2 from the germline V gene are SEHNR and FQNEAQ (reference sequence). The chain's CDR3 is CASSFGNEKLFF. CDR3 bases: TGTGCCAGCAGCTTCGGGAATGAAAAACTGTTTTTT.

The V and J genes are TRBV6-1 and TRBJ1-4; 12 nucleotides align to TRBD1. CDR1 and CDR2 from the germline V gene are MNHNS and SASEGT. Unmatched junction bases numbered 3, after V lost 3 bases and J lost 7 bases. The CDR3 consists of 15 residues. The CDR3 nucleotides read TGTGCCAGCAGTGATCGGGACAGGGGGCTTGAAAAACTGTTTTTT. It codes for CASSDRDRGLEKLFF.

The chain links TRBV7-9 to TRBJ2-3; D unclear. V was cut by 5 bases and J by 4 bases, with 7 bases left in between. The CDR3 sequence is 12 residues long. Per germline, CDR1 SEHNR and CDR2 FQNEAQ (reference sequence). The CDR3 region is CASSQAPDTQYF. The CDR3 region has the DNA TGTGCCAGCAGCCAGGCCCCAGATACGCAGTATTTT.

Here the CDR3 reads CASSMGLAGLYNEQFF. The CDR3 nucleotides read TGTGCCAGCAGCATGGGACTAGCGGGTCTTTACAATGAGCAGTTCTTC. The chain combines TRBV7-2 with TRBJ2-1; TRBD2 matches 12 bases. This CDR3 is built from 16 residues. V lost 5 bases, J lost 4 bases, and 6 bases stayed unmatched. The germline V gene encodes CDR1 SGHTA and CDR2 FQGNSA.

The gene calls are TRBV7-9 and TRBJ1-3; D remains unclear. CDR1 is SEHNR, CDR2 FQNEAQ, per germline (reference sequence). The germline V and J ends were trimmed by 5 bases and 0 bases, with 14 bases remaining between them. The CDR3 sequence is 16 residues long. The CDR3 DNA follows: TGTGCCAGCAGCGCGGCCAGAGGCTTCTCTGGAAACACCATATATTTT. Protein sequence: CASSAARGFSGNTIYF.

The chain has TRBV2 and TRBJ2-7, with TRBD1 matching over 8 bases. The CDR3 has 15 residues. CDR1 and CDR2 (germline): SNHLY, FYNNEI. The V segment lost 2 bases and the J segment 0 bases; nucleotides outside the gene matches: 3. CDR3 protein: CASSEIQGASYEQYF. CDR3 DNA sequence: TGTGCCAGCAGTGAAATCCAGGGGGCCTCCTACGAGCAGTACTTC.

The rearrangement links TRBV4-2 to TRBJ2-5; 10 bases map to TRBD2. The CDR3 totals 16 residues. CDR1 and CDR2 from the germline V gene are LGHNA and YNFKEQ. V shed 0 bases, J shed 5 bases, and the junction held 6 bases outside the gene matches. CDR3 coding DNA: TGTGCCAGCAGCCAAGATGCAGCGGGAGGGCCGGAGACCCAGTACTTC. Protein product: CASSQDAAGGPETQYF.

This clone has just one count. The chain carries TRBV25-1 and TRBJ1-1; a possible D gene is TRBD1 (6 bases). Germline V gene data show CDR1 as MGHDK and CDR2 as SYGVNS. The CDR3 sequence is 13 residues long. Trimming pared 4 bases from V and 8 bases from J, leaving 14 bases between. The CDR3 loop reads CASSGGGRWEAFF. CDR3 nucleotides: TGTGCCAGCAGTGGGGGGGGCCGGTGGGAAGCTTTCTTT.

CDR3: CASRVSWAFYGYTF. CDR3 coding DNA: TGTGCCAGCAGGGTCAGCTGGGCCTTCTATGGCTACACCTTC. The V gene is TRBV2, the J gene TRBJ1-2; D not certain. CDR1 is SNHLY and CDR2 is FYNNEI in the germline V gene. This CDR3 has 14 residues. Trimming left V 6 bases short and J 4 bases short, with 15 bases between.

This clone showed up just a few times. J is TRBJ2-1 and V is TRBV18, with TRBD1 as a possible D gene (6 bases). This CDR3 region has 13 residues. Germline assignment: CDR1 KGHSH and CDR2 LQKENI. V was cut by 3 bases and J by 6 bases, with 9 bases left in between. In nucleotides, the CDR3 is TGTGCCAGCTCACCTCAGGGGATCAATGAGCAGTTCTTC. This codes for CASSPQGINEQFF.

This chain links TRBV2 with TRBJ2-7; D not resolved. Trimming took off 3 bases at V and 4 bases at J, with 7 bases between the two ends. Germline V lookup: CDR1 SNHLY, CDR2 FYNNEI. This CDR3 is 12 amino acids long. The chain's CDR3 is CASSESGYEQYF. CDR3 sequence (DNA): TGTGCCAGCAGTGAGTCGGGTTACGAGCAGTACTTC. The full variable domain, completed using reference TRBV2 and TRBJ2-7, is EPEVTQTPSHQVTQMGQEVILRCVPISNHLYFYWYRQILGQKVEFLVSFYNNEISEKSEIFDDQFSVERPDGSNFTLKIRSTKLEDSAMYFCASSESGYEQYFGPGTRLTVT.

This rearrangement joins TRBV19 to TRBJ2-2; 11 nucleotides align to TRBD1. The V segment lost 3 bases and the J segment 5 bases; nucleotides outside the gene matches: 5. CDR3 size: 16 residues. Germline V gene lookup returns CDR1 LNHDA and CDR2 SQIVND (reference sequence). The chain's CDR3 is CASSIRTGGATGELFF. Written as DNA, the CDR3 is TGTGCCAGTAGTATCCGGACAGGGGGCGCAACCGGGGAGCTGTTTTTT.

A few counts support this clone. The CDR3 protein is CASGSGTSGTGELFF. As DNA, the CDR3 is TGCGCCAGCGGATCCGGGACTAGCGGCACCGGGGAGCTGTTTTTT. This rearrangement joins TRBV5-1 to TRBJ2-2; 11 bases align to TRBD2. The CDR3 loop spans 15 amino acids. The germline gives CDR1 SGHRS, CDR2 YFSETQ. V lost 7 bases, J lost 4 bases, and 6 bases stayed unmatched.

The J gene is TRBJ2-3, the V gene TRBV4-2; the match to TRBD2 covers 8 bases. The CDR3 covers 16 residues. Germline V lookup: CDR1 LGHNA, CDR2 YNFKEQ. The ends lost 4 bases at V and 2 bases at J; junction bases unmatched: 8. The CDR3 coding sequence is TGTGCCAGCAGCCGCGGACTAGCAGCGAACACAGATACGCAGTATTTT. Its translation is CASSRGLAANTDTQYF.

This clone was picked up one time. The chain carries TRBV4-1 and TRBJ2-3; the D gene is possibly TRBD2 (6 bases). The germline gives CDR1 MGHRA, CDR2 YSYEKL. This CDR3 is 15 amino acids long. V was trimmed by 4 bases and J by 4 bases, leaving 15 bases between them. The CDR3 DNA is TGCGCCAGCAGCCCTCAGGGACTCCGGGCAGATACGCAGTATTTT. Protein sequence: CASSPQGLRADTQYF.

This clone was seen just once. The rearrangement links TRBV28 to TRBJ2-1, with TRBD2 matching 7 bases. The V gene end was trimmed by 5 bases and the J gene end by 4 bases; junction bases not matched to a gene: 2. The CDR3 covers 13 residues. Germline lookup yields CDR1 MDHEN and CDR2 SYDVKM. The CDR3 loop is CASSSGMYNEQFF. CDR3 DNA: TGTGCCAGCAGTAGCGGGATGTACAATGAGCAGTTCTTC.

The V gene is TRBV29-1, the J gene TRBJ1-5; D gene ambiguous. Between the trimmed V and J ends, which lost 4 bases and 6 bases, there was a span of 13 bases. CDR1 is SQVTM, CDR2 ANQGSEA, per germline. This CDR3 spans 13 amino acids. DNA of the CDR3: TGCAGCGTTGCAGAGGGAGTTGGTCAGCCCCAGCATTTT. The encoded protein is CSVAEGVGQPQHF. Supplemented by reference TRBV29-1 and TRBJ1-5, the full variable domain reads SAVISQKPSRDICQRGTSLTIQCQVDSQVTMMFWYRQQPGQSLTLIATANQGSEATYESGFVIDKFPISRPNLTFSTLTVSNMSPEDSSIYLCSVAEGVGQPQHFGDGTRLSIL.

This chain uses TRBV19 with TRBJ2-7; TRBD2 agrees at 9 bases. Germline CDR1 LNHDA, CDR2 SQIVND (reference sequence). Trimming at V came to 1 base and at J to 0 bases, leaving 4 bases not matched to a gene. The CDR3 covers 16 residues. This CDR3 is CASSIALAGISYEQYF. The CDR3 coding sequence is TGTGCCAGTAGTATAGCTCTAGCGGGAATCTCCTACGAGCAGTACTTC.

The chain recombines TRBV2 with TRBJ2-1; no firm D call. Trimming removed 6 bases at V and 7 bases at J, with 13 bases between. CDR1 and CDR2 from the germline V gene are SNHLY and FYNNEI. The CDR3 totals 13 residues. The CDR3 DNA is TGTGCCAGCAGGCGCGAACCTTTTAATGAGCAGTTCTTC. Protein sequence: CASRREPFNEQFF.

The rearrangement joins TRBV10-3 to TRBJ2-1, with 9 bases aligning to TRBD1. Germline CDR1 reads ENHRY; CDR2 reads SYGVKD. The CDR3 runs to 15 residues. The J segment lost 7 bases and the V segment lost 7 bases, leaving 11 bases of the junction unmatched. This chain's CDR3 is CAINRQGGSGNEQFF. The CDR3 bases are TGTGCCATCAACCGACAGGGGGGATCGGGGAATGAGCAGTTCTTC.

The chain joins TRBV5-4 to TRBJ2-3, with 7 bases identical to TRBD1. The CDR3 is 14 residues long. V was clipped by 5 bases and J by 1 base; unmatched bases: 4. Germline V lookup: CDR1 SGHNT, CDR2 YYREEE (reference sequence). The CDR3 spells CASRLQGGTDTQYF. The CDR3 bases are TGTGCCAGCAGATTGCAGGGGGGCACAGATACGCAGTATTTT.

The J gene is TRBJ2-1, the V gene TRBV3-1 (or the pseudogene TRBV3-2); TRBD2 might be the D (5 bases). This CDR3 contains 15 residues. V shed 5 bases and J shed 6 bases, with 17 bases lying between them. CDR1 LGHDT and CDR2 YNNKEL come from the germline V gene (reference sequence). Written as DNA, the CDR3 is TGTGCCAGCAGCTTCGCCAGCGGCTCACTCAATGAGCAGTTCTTC. This gives the protein CASSFASGSLNEQFF.

This chain connects TRBV19 to TRBJ1-6; no clear D. Germline CDR1 LNHDA, CDR2 SQIVND (reference sequence). CDR3 length: 15 amino acids. Trimming took 3 bases from V and 9 from J, leaving 15 bases between them. Here the CDR3 reads CASSISEVLGSPLHF. The CDR3 DNA is TGTGCCAGTAGTATCTCAGAGGTTTTGGGTTCACCCCTCCACTTT.

The chain uses TRBV6-1 and TRBJ2-1; TRBD1 matches at 7 bases. Germline CDR1 reads MNHNS; CDR2 reads SASEGT. V trimming: 3 bases; J trimming: 0 bases; junction bases outside the gene matches: 5. The CDR3 length is 16 residues. The CDR3 nucleotides read TGTGCCAGCAGTGACGAGACAGGGAGCTCCTACAATGAGCAGTTCTTC. Protein product: CASSDETGSSYNEQFF.

V usage is TRBV2 and J usage is TRBJ2-1; 9 nucleotides line up with TRBD2. Per the germline V gene, CDR1 is SNHLY and CDR2 is FYNNEI. The V segment lost 0 bases and the J segment 4 bases; nucleotides outside the gene matches: 10. This CDR3 is built from 18 residues. Written as DNA, the CDR3 is TGTGCCAGCAGTGAAGCCGGGATAGCGGGAGTAGGATACAATGAGCAGTTCTTC. Protein sequence: CASSEAGIAGVGYNEQFF.

This clone was detected once. The rearrangement links TRBV6-1 to TRBJ2-5; TRBD1 matches at 10 bases. The CDR3 runs 15 residues. CDR1 and CDR2 (germline): MNHNS, SASEGT. V lost 0 bases, J lost 7 bases, and 5 bases stayed unmatched. For the CDR3, the DNA is TGTGCCAGCAGTGAAGCGACAGGGGGCCGCGTGACCCAGTACTTC. It codes for CASSEATGGRVTQYF.

This rearrangement joins TRBV4-1 to TRBJ2-5; D is unclear. The V gene's germline CDR1 is MGHRA and CDR2 YSYEKL. This CDR3 has 16 amino acids. Between the trimmed V and J ends, which lost 0 bases and 0 bases, there was a span of 11 bases. This CDR3 is CASSQEAVLYQETQYF. CDR3 coding DNA: TGCGCCAGCAGCCAAGAGGCAGTCCTGTACCAAGAGACCCAGTACTTC.